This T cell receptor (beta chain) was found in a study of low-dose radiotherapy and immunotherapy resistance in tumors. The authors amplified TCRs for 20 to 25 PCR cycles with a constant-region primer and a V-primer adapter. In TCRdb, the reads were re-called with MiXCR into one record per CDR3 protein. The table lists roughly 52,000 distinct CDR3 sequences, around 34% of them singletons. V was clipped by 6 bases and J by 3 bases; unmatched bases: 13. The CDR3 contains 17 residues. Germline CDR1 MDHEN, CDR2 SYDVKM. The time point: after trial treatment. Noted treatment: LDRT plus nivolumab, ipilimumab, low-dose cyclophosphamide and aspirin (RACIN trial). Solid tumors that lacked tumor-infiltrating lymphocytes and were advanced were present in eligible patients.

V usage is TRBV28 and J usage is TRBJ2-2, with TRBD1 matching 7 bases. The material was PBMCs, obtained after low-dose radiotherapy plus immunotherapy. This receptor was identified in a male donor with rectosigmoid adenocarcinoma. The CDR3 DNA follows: TGTGCCAGCAGCCTAGCTGAGGGACAGCAGGACACCGGGGAGCTGTTTTTT. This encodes CASSLAEGQQDTGELFF.